This T cell receptor (beta chain) emerged from a study of blood T cell repertoires in COVID-19. Sequencing was performed with immunoSEQ multiplex PCR; in TCRdb, only in-frame clones are kept and a portion is missing. This sample has 260,000 or so clones; roughly 88% occur once, and the top ten carry about 9.8%. Germline CDR1 reads SQVTM; CDR2 reads ANQGSEA. V trimming: 3 bases; J trimming: 1 base; junction bases outside the gene matches: 1. The CDR3 sequence is 13 residues long. The J gene is TRBJ1-1, the V gene TRBV29-1, with 8 bases that match TRBD1. This TCR derives from a man aged 18-30 years with active or convalescent COVID-19. Specimen: peripheral blood. CDR3 nucleotide sequence: TGCAGCGTTGAGGGGACAGGGAACACTGAAGCTTTCTTT. Translation gives CSVEGTGNTEAFF.